Listed here are 26 T cell receptor beta chains from one sample, sequenced in a study of PD-1 blockade in classical Hodgkin lymphoma. Sequencing was performed with immunoSEQ multiplex PCR; in TCRdb, only in-frame clones are kept and a portion is missing. In the table there are 50,000 or so clones, less than 95% of which are singletons. In every patient, relapse followed autologous stem cell transplantation, while exposure to brentuximab vedotin differed. The sequencing used peripheral blood mononuclear cells (PBMCs), collected before the second cycle of nivolumab. The receptor set was obtained from a human donor with classical Hodgkin lymphoma.

In this sample, this clone turned up once. The rearrangement links TRBV6-1 to TRBJ2-3, with D perhaps matching TRBD1 or TRBD2 (7 bases each). The CDR3 sequence is 14 residues long. Trimming cost V 2 bases and J 6 bases, with 12 bases left between them. Per germline, CDR1 MNHNS and CDR2 SASEGT. The CDR3 region has the DNA TGTGCCAGCAGTGAAACCAGGGGGGGTGATACGCAGTATTTT. Translated, it gives CASSETRGGDTQYF.

This rearrangement joins TRBV2 to TRBJ1-6, with TRBD1 matching over 10 bases. Germline CDR1 is SNHLY and CDR2 is FYNNEI. With V trimmed by 9 bases and J by 6 bases, 2 bases remained unmatched. The CDR3 length is 13 residues. CDR3 amino acids: CARGTGVNSPLHF. The CDR3 nucleotides are TGTGCCAGAGGGACAGGGGTTAATTCACCCCTCCACTTT.

This chain uses TRBV7-8 with TRBJ2-3; tentatively, D is TRBD2 (6 bases). Per germline, CDR1 SGHVS and CDR2 FQNEAQ. The CDR3 totals 16 residues. The V gene lost 5 bases and the J gene lost 2 bases, with 17 bases spanning the gap. This chain's CDR3 is CASSPAGFEFTDTQYF. In DNA form, the CDR3 reads TGTGCCAGCAGCCCCGCGGGGTTCGAATTCACAGATACGCAGTATTTT.

The chain carries TRBV19 and TRBJ2-7; the D gene is possibly TRBD2 (5 bases). Germline V gene sequence: CDR1 LNHDA, CDR2 SQIVND (reference sequence). CDR3 size: 13 residues. V lost 6 bases and J lost 5, with 14 bases in between. The CDR3: CASRAASRDEQYF. As DNA, the CDR3 is TGTGCCAGTAGGGCGGCTAGCCGCGACGAGCAGTACTTC.

This clone came up a few times. The rearrangement joins TRBV28 to TRBJ1-6; TRBD1 matches at 8 bases. Unmatched junction bases numbered 2, after V lost 6 bases and J lost 4 bases. This CDR3 is built from 14 residues. Germline V gene sequence: CDR1 MDHEN, CDR2 SYDVKM. The CDR3 reads CASSGQGYNSPLHF. Written as DNA, the CDR3 is TGTGCCAGCAGCGGACAGGGTTATAATTCACCCCTCCACTTT.

V and J are TRBV29-1 and TRBJ2-5, with 9 bases fitting TRBD1. CDR1 and CDR2 from the germline V gene are SQVTM and ANQGSEA. The V and J ends lost 6 bases and 4 bases, in that order; junction bases with no gene match: 9. This CDR3 is 14 amino acids long. This chain's CDR3 is CSVETGTGLETQYF. The CDR3 DNA follows: TGCAGCGTGGAAACCGGGACAGGGCTAGAGACCCAGTACTTC.

As concerns this clone: This same CDR3 is encoded by further DNA sequences in the sample. The chain employs TRBV6-1 and TRBJ1-5; D is undetermined. Germline values: CDR1 MNHNS, CDR2 SASEGT. The CDR3 is 9 amino acids. Between the trimmed V and J ends, which lost 8 bases and 10 bases, there was a span of 6 bases. CDR3 protein: CASGNPQHF. CDR3 DNA: TGTGCCAGCGGCAATCCCCAGCATTTT.

The rearrangement joins TRBV6-1 to TRBJ2-1; D is unresolved. V shed 4 bases and J shed 10 bases, with 11 bases lying between them. From germline, CDR1 is MNHNS and CDR2 SASEGT. The CDR3 contains 12 residues. CDR3 amino acids: CASSGGFAEQFF. The CDR3 DNA reads as TGTGCCAGCAGTGGGGGTTTCGCGGAGCAGTTCTTC.

The V and J genes are TRBV5-1 and TRBJ2-7; possibly TRBD1 or TRBD2 for D (5 bases each). The V gene's germline CDR1 is SGHRS and CDR2 YFSETQ. Trimming removed 4 bases at V and 3 bases at J, with 11 bases between. This CDR3 has 13 amino acids. For the CDR3, the DNA is TGCGCCAGCAGCCGGGACGGGAACTACGAGCAGTACTTC. Residues: CASSRDGNYEQYF.

The V gene is TRBV7-2, the J gene TRBJ2-5, with a possible D match to TRBD2 (6 bases). CDR1 is SGHTA, CDR2 FQGNSA, per germline. Between the trimmed V and J ends, which lost 1 base and 3 bases, there was a span of 12 bases. The CDR3 totals 15 residues. In DNA form, the CDR3 reads TGTGCCAGCAGCTTAGTGGCGGGGTATGAAGAGACCCAGTACTTC. This sequence encodes CASSLVAGYEETQYF.

The rearrangement joins TRBV19 to TRBJ1-3; the D gene is possibly TRBD1 (6 bases). The CDR3 consists of 14 residues. Germline V lookup: CDR1 LNHDA, CDR2 SQIVND (reference sequence). V was pared by 3 bases and J by 2 bases, with 8 bases between. CDR3 sequence: CASSIYRAGNTIYF. In DNA, the CDR3 is TGTGCCAGTAGTATTTACAGGGCTGGAAACACCATATATTTT. Filled out from reference TRBV19 and TRBJ1-3, the complete variable domain reads DGGITQSPKYLFRKEGQNVTLSCEQNLNHDAMYWYRQDPGQGLRLIYYSQIVNDFQKGDIAEGYSVSREKKESFPLTVTSAQKNPTAFYLCASSIYRAGNTIYFGEGSWLTVV.

J is TRBJ2-1 and V is TRBV2; D remains unclear. Germline V gene data show CDR1 as SNHLY and CDR2 as FYNNEI. This CDR3 has 15 residues. V gave up 7 bases and J gave up 6 bases, with 19 bases separating them. The CDR3 nucleotides read TGTGCCAGCACCCAAGGAGAAACAGACGGCAATGAGCAGTTCTTC. Encoded protein: CASTQGETDGNEQFF.

The chain couples TRBV27 to TRBJ2-7; 7 bases are a match to TRBD1. CDR3 size: 14 residues. V shed 4 bases and J 3 bases; nucleotides not matched to a gene: 6. CDR1 is MNHEY, CDR2 SMNVEV, per germline (reference sequence). DNA for the CDR3: TGTGCCAGCAGTTACAGGGGTTTACGCTACGAGCAGTACTTC. This sequence encodes CASSYRGLRYEQYF.

The genes are TRBV27 and TRBJ1-5, with D hard to call. This CDR3 is 13 amino acids long. Trimming took off 2 bases at V and 7 bases at J, with 9 bases between the two ends. Germline loops: CDR1 MNHEY, CDR2 SMNVEV (reference sequence). The CDR3 reads CASSLIGEQPQHF. CDR3 in DNA: TGTGCCAGCAGTTTAATCGGAGAGCAGCCCCAGCATTTT.

J is TRBJ2-7 and V is TRBV5-1, with a possible D match to TRBD1 (6 bases). The CDR3 is 16 amino acids. V lost 2 bases to trimming and J lost 2 bases, with 17 bases between them. The V gene's germline CDR1 is SGHRS and CDR2 YFSETQ. The CDR3 spells CASSFYPQGTPYEQYF. The DNA for the CDR3 is TGCGCCAGCAGCTTTTACCCTCAGGGGACACCCTACGAGCAGTACTTC.

The chain is built from TRBV11-2 and TRBJ2-2; D not resolved. Per germline, CDR1 SGHAT and CDR2 FQNNGV. The CDR3 runs 13 residues. V was cut by 5 bases and J by 6 bases, with 10 bases left in between. The CDR3, as DNA: TGTGCCAGCAGCATTAGTGGGGCCGGGGAGCTGTTTTTT. This sequence encodes CASSISGAGELFF.

The J gene is TRBJ2-2, the V gene TRBV5-1; D not certain. Germline CDR1 reads SGHRS; CDR2 reads YFSETQ. CDR3 length: 14 residues. The ends were cut back, 0 bases at V and 3 bases at J, with 6 bases in the middle. CDR3 amino acids: CASSLAGYTGELFF. DNA for the CDR3: TGCGCCAGCAGCTTGGCCGGGTACACCGGGGAGCTGTTTTTT.

The chain couples TRBV9 to TRBJ1-2, with a tentative D call TRBD1 (6 bases). V lost 0 bases, J lost 3 bases, and 15 bases lay in between. Germline assignment: CDR1 SGDLS and CDR2 YYNGEE. The CDR3 contains 16 residues. The CDR3 is CASSVGGTQLDYGYTF. The CDR3 nucleotides read TGTGCCAGCAGCGTAGGCGGGACACAGTTAGACTATGGCTACACCTTC.

This chain uses TRBV7-8 with TRBJ1-5; 9 bases map to TRBD1. The CDR3 contains 16 residues. V trimming: 4 bases; J trimming: 1 base; junction bases outside the gene matches: 5. Germline-derived CDR1 and CDR2 are SGHVS and FQNEAQ. The CDR3 nucleotides read TGTGCCAGCAGCTCCAGGACAGGGGAGAGCAATCAGCCCCAGCATTTT. This codes for CASSSRTGESNQPQHF. The full variable domain, in which reference TRBV7-8 and TRBJ1-5 provide the parts outside the CDR3, is GAGVSQSPRYKVAKRGQDVALRCDPISGHVSLFWYQQALGQGPEFLTYFQNEAQLDKSGLPSDRFFAERPEGSVSTLKIQRTQQEDSAVYLCASSSRTGESNQPQHFGDGTRLSIL.

This clone was detected only once. V and J are TRBV9 and TRBJ2-7; 9 nucleotides agree with TRBD1. Germline V lookup: CDR1 SGDLS, CDR2 YYNGEE. The trim removed 3 bases at V and 5 bases at J, leaving 6 bases unmatched. There are 14 residues in the CDR3. CDR3 amino acids: CASSGGQGLNEQYF. CDR3 bases: TGTGCCAGCAGCGGGGGACAGGGTTTGAACGAGCAGTACTTC. Based on the CDR3 plus reference TRBV9 and TRBJ2-7, the full variable domain is DSGVTQTPKHLITATGQRVTLRCSPRSGDLSVYWYQQSLDQGLQFLIQYYNGEERAKGNILERFSAQQFPDLHSELNLSSLELGDSALYFCASSGGQGLNEQYFGPGTRLTVT.

This chain connects TRBV4-1 to TRBJ2-3, with 8 bases lining up with TRBD2. CDR3 length: 14 residues. The germline gives CDR1 MGHRA, CDR2 YSYEKL. The trim removed 3 bases at V and 4 bases at J, leaving 3 bases unmatched. The CDR3, as DNA: TGCGCCAGCAGCCAGGGACTAGGTTCAGATACGCAGTATTTT. This translates into CASSQGLGSDTQYF.

The chain uses TRBV7-3 and TRBJ2-3, with 13 bases aligning to TRBD2. Trimming cost V 5 bases and J 5 bases; bases outside gene matches: 7. This CDR3 comprises 16 residues. The germline gives CDR1 SGHTA, CDR2 FQGTGA. The CDR3 loop reads CASSPTSGGALDTQYF. The CDR3 DNA reads TGTGCCAGCAGCCCTACTAGCGGGGGGGCCCTAGATACGCAGTATTTT.

The rearrangement links TRBV4-3 to TRBJ1-1; D remains ambiguous. V gave up 0 bases and J gave up 2 bases, with 13 bases separating them. The CDR3 has 16 residues. Germline assignment: CDR1 LGHNA and CDR2 YSLEER. The CDR3 coding sequence is TGCGCCAGCAGCCAAGATCGTGTGTCCGTAAACACTGAAGCTTTCTTT. This codes for CASSQDRVSVNTEAFF.

The rearrangement links TRBV27 to TRBJ2-1, with TRBD2 matching 11 bases. The germline CDR1 and CDR2 sequences are MNHEY and SMNVEV (reference sequence). Trimming at V came to 4 bases and at J to 3 bases, leaving 2 bases not matched to a gene. The CDR3 is 15 residues long. CDR3 sequence reads: CASSSGTSGYNEQFF. The CDR3 DNA sequence: TGTGCCAGCAGTTCCGGGACTAGCGGCTACAATGAGCAGTTCTTC.

This clone appeared a single time. J is TRBJ1-5 and V is TRBV30, with D possibly being TRBD1 (6 bases). The germline gives CDR1 GTSNPN, CDR2 SVGIG (reference sequence). This CDR3 comprises 16 residues. V lost 0 bases and J 1 base, leaving 13 bases between the germline ends. CDR3 in DNA: TGTGCCTGGAGTGTAGGAGGGGGAAGAAGCAATCAGCCCCAGCATTTT. Its translation: CAWSVGGGRSNQPQHF.

The rearrangement joins TRBV7-9 to TRBJ2-1, with 7 bases aligning to TRBD1. This CDR3 has 15 residues. Germline values: CDR1 SEHNR, CDR2 FQNEAQ (reference sequence). With V trimmed by 5 bases and J by 2 bases, 6 bases remained unmatched. The CDR3 region has the DNA TGTGCCAGCAGCGCGACCGGGACAGCCTACAATGAGCAGTTCTTC. Translated, it gives CASSATGTAYNEQFF.